A selection of T cell receptor beta chains follows, all from one sample in a study of control samples from healthy donors and cancer patients. Some clones are missing from TCRdb's copy, which holds only in-frame ones; the method was immunoSEQ multiplex PCR. This sample has about 150,000 clones, with approximately 92% found just once. The material sequenced was blood. The receptors were gathered from a woman aged 35 to 49 in good health. Each CDR3 is given with its conserved first and last residue. Each record gives: CDR3 length, J gene, V gene, CDR3 protein.

len: 13
j_gene: TRBJ1-1
v_gene: TRBV7-9
CDR3aa: CASSLSRGTEAFF

len: 14
j_gene: TRBJ2-7
v_gene: TRBV15
CDR3aa: CATSRRGSPYEQYF

len: 11
j_gene: TRBJ2-7
v_gene: TRBV5-6
CDR3aa: CASSHLGEQYF

len: 14
j_gene: TRBJ2-5
v_gene: TRBV15
CDR3aa: CATGRGPTQETQYF

len: 14
j_gene: TRBJ1-3
v_gene: TRBV5-1
CDR3aa: CASSLGAAGNTIYF

len: 15
j_gene: TRBJ1-1
v_gene: TRBV6-4
CDR3aa: CASSPRTHMNTEAFF

len: 15
j_gene: TRBJ2-2
v_gene: TRBV9
CDR3aa: CASSPTGLNTGELFF

len: 15
j_gene: TRBJ2-7
v_gene: TRBV7-2
CDR3aa: CASSPRGGGSYEQYF

len: 14
j_gene: TRBJ1-4
v_gene: TRBV19
CDR3aa: CASRTTGFGEKLFF

len: 19
j_gene: TRBJ1-4
v_gene: TRBV6-6
CDR3aa: CASSPQTGTGPATNEKLFF

len: 15
j_gene: TRBJ1-2
v_gene: TRBV11-2
CDR3aa: CASSFRQPANYGYTF

len: 13
j_gene: TRBJ2-7
v_gene: TRBV6-5
CDR3aa: CASRTGASYEQYF

len: 14
j_gene: TRBJ2-5
v_gene: TRBV3-1/TRBV3-2
CDR3aa: CASKGSGAVETQYF

len: 13
j_gene: TRBJ2-1
v_gene: TRBV19
CDR3aa: CASRILEDNEQFF

len: 13
j_gene: TRBJ2-5
v_gene: TRBV7-8
CDR3aa: CASSLFGGETQYF

len: 15
j_gene: TRBJ2-3
v_gene: TRBV5-4
CDR3aa: CASSFGGGFTDTQYF

len: 10
j_gene: TRBJ1-1
v_gene: TRBV10-1
CDR3aa: CAGPRTEAFF

len: 16
j_gene: TRBJ2-5
v_gene: TRBV7-8
CDR3aa: CASSLVSGSKQETQYF

len: 17
j_gene: TRBJ1-2
v_gene: TRBV5-5
CDR3aa: CASSLRFEGALIYGYTF

len: 15
j_gene: TRBJ1-2
v_gene: TRBV19
CDR3aa: CASSIHRPESYGYTF

len: 16
j_gene: TRBJ2-2
v_gene: TRBV19
CDR3aa: CASRTPGQGASGELFF

len: 15
j_gene: TRBJ1-1
v_gene: TRBV6-5
CDR3aa: CASSLRGAANTEAFF

len: 15
j_gene: TRBJ1-1
v_gene: TRBV2
CDR3aa: CASSEAGAEYTEAFF

len: 13
j_gene: TRBJ1-1
v_gene: TRBV12-3/TRBV12-4
CDR3aa: CASSLAGGTEAFF